This paragraph covers one T cell receptor (beta chain) sequence. This sample is drawn from a study of shared clonotypes between healthy human individuals. For the study at large: Per donor, three plates held CD4 naive cells, three held CD4 memory, two held CD8 naive and one held CD8 memory.

Between the trimmed V and J ends, which lost 0 bases and 3 bases, there was a span of 8 bases. This CDR3 region has 13 residues. Germline V gene data show CDR1 as GTSNPN and CDR2 as SVGIG (reference sequence). Assay: immunoSEQ multiplex PCR; the TCRdb copy retains only in-frame clones and omits some. The sample shows 1,400,000 or so clones, around 98.5% of them seen only once. This receptor was identified in a man aged 25 to 40 in good health. The chain joins TRBV30 to TRBJ1-2; no definite D call. Sequenced: naive CD4+ T cells sorted from blood. The subset is: CD45RA+ positively selected. The CDR3 loop reads CAWSVRRHYGYTF. The CDR3 nucleotides read TGTGCCTGGAGTGTACGCAGGCACTATGGCTACACCTTC. Full variable domain (remainder filled in from reference TRBV30 and TRBJ1-2): SQTIHQWPATLVQPVGSPLSLECTVEGTSNPNLYWYRQAAGRGLQLLFYSVGIGQISSEVPQNLSASRPQDRQFILSSKKLLLSDSGFYLCAWSVRRHYGYTFGSGTRLTVV.